Listed here is a single T cell receptor beta chain. One junction end does not reproduce the germline sequence, and a read error may be involved. The data derive from a study of CD8+CD57+ T cells in acquired aplastic anemia. CDR3 size: 12 residues. Germline values: CDR1 SNHLY, CDR2 FYNNEI. It was genomic DNA that served as the template for profiling TCR beta VDJ and CDR3. A single record per CDR3 protein comes from TCRdb applying MiXCR to the reads. The sample records about 270,000 distinct CDR3 sequences, 55% to 60% being singletons. This clonotype was obtained from a human donor with severe aplastic anemia or a healthy control (not recorded which). V is TRBV2 and J is TRBJ1-1; D gene unclear. The specimen sequenced was sorted CD4+, CD8+, or CD8+CD57+ T cells (not recorded which) from PBMCs. CDR3 region: CASSVSDTEASF. The CDR3 DNA is TGTGCCAGCAGTGTTAGTGACACTGAAGCTTCCTTT. Full variable domain (rest looked up from reference TRBV2 and TRBJ1-1): EPEVTQTPSHQVTQMGQEVILRCVPISNHLYFYWYRQILGQKVEFLVSFYNNEISEKSEIFDDQFSVERPDGSNFTLKIRSTKLEDSAMYFCASSVSDTEASFGQGTRLTVV.